This is a list of T cell receptor beta chains from one sample in a study of OX40 agonist ivuxolimab in advanced cancers. Generated by immunoSEQ multiplex PCR, the TCRdb table keeps only in-frame clones and is missing some. Of over 25,000 clones listed, around 80% are singletons. Sequenced here: CD4+ or CD8+ T cells sorted from blood, sampled in a trial of the OX40 agonist ivuxolimab. These receptors were obtained from an adult with an advanced solid tumor such as melanoma, head and neck, liver or kidney cancer. Both conserved end residues are part of each CDR3. The D gene is left open where the match is weak. Rows may omit the clone size; those that give it use once, few, many or a size class.

v_gene,abundance,d_gene,j_gene,len,CDR3nt,CDR3aa
TRBV7-9,.,.,TRBJ1-2,13,TGTGCCAGCAGCCCTTGGATTAACTATGGCTACACCTTC,CASSPWINYGYTF
TRBV9,.,TRBD2,TRBJ2-7,15,TGTGCCAGCAGCGTAGGGGTAGCGGGATCCTACGAGCAGTACTTC,CASSVGVAGSYEQYF
TRBV18,.,.,TRBJ1-3,16,TGTGCCAGCTCACCAAGGAGGGGGGAGATTGAAAACACCATATATTTT,CASSPRRGEIENTIYF
TRBV9,.,TRBD1,TRBJ2-7,16,TGTGCCAGCAGCGTAAGACCCGACAGGGAGTCCTACGAGCAGTACTTC,CASSVRPDRESYEQYF
TRBV5-4,.,TRBD1,TRBJ2-7,15,TGTGCCAGCAGCTGGGGACAGGAAGTTCCCTACGAGCAGTACTTC,CASSWGQEVPYEQYF
TRBV27,.,.,TRBJ2-3,15,TGTGCCAGCAGTTTATATTGGGGGAGCACAGATACGCAGTATTTT,CASSLYWGSTDTQYF
TRBV5-1,.,.,TRBJ2-2,14,TGCGCCAGCAGCCAAGGGACGGTAGGCGGGGAGCTGTTTTTT,CASSQGTVGGELFF
TRBV7-9,.,.,TRBJ2-7,11,TGTGCCAGCAGCGACCGCTACGAGCAGTACTTC,CASSDRYEQYF
TRBV27,.,TRBD1,TRBJ2-7,12,TGTGCCAGCAGTCGGGACAGAGGGGAGCAGTACTTC,CASSRDRGEQYF
TRBV9,.,.,TRBJ2-4,13,TGTGCCAGCAGCGTAGGTGGCAAAAACATTCAGTACTTC,CASSVGGKNIQYF
TRBV30,.,.,TRBJ2-1,13,TGTGCCTGGAGTGTAGTACACTACAATGAGCAGTTCTTC,CAWSVVHYNEQFF
TRBV28,.,.,TRBJ2-6,18,TGTGCCAGCAGTTTAGGACACTTTCTCTCCTCTGGGGCCAACGTCCTGACTTTC,CASSLGHFLSSGANVLTF
TRBV5-4,once,.,TRBJ2-3,14,TGTGCCAGCAGCTTCTACCATAGCACAGATACGCAGTATTTT,CASSFYHSTDTQYF
TRBV9,.,.,TRBJ2-3,13,TGTGCCAGCAGCGGGGGGGGCACAGATACGCAGTATTTT,CASSGGGTDTQYF
TRBV11-3,.,.,TRBJ1-1,12,TGTGCCAGCAGGGCAGGGGTGGCTGAAGCTTTCTTT,CASRAGVAEAFF
TRBV11-3,.,TRBD2,TRBJ2-7,15,TGTGCCAGCACCTTAGGACCTAGCGGCTCCTACGAGCAGTACTTC,CASTLGPSGSYEQYF
TRBV12-5,.,.,TRBJ2-3,18,TGTGCTAGTGGTTTGAAAGTTTCTGGTAGGCAAAGCACAGATACGCAGTATTTT,CASGLKVSGRQSTDTQYF
TRBV5-5,.,TRBD2,TRBJ2-1,13,TGTGCCAGCAGCTCGAGCGGGAGCGATGAGCAGTTCTTC,CASSSSGSDEQFF
TRBV21-1,.,.,TRBJ2-6,18,TGTGCCAGCATCGCTCCTAGGGGACAGAGCTCTGGGGCCAACGTCCTGACTTTC,CASIAPRGQSSGANVLTF
TRBV9,.,.,TRBJ2-7,13,TGTGCCAGCAGCGCCGGGCCCGGGGGTGAGCAGTACTTC,CASSAGPGGEQYF
TRBV5-1,.,.,TRBJ1-1,17,TGCGCCAGCAGCTTGGGGCTATTGTGGCAGGGGAACACTGAAGCTTTCTTT,CASSLGLLWQGNTEAFF
TRBV9,.,.,TRBJ2-1,14,TGTGCCAGCAGCGGGACAGTTCAGCACAATGAGCAGTTCTTC,CASSGTVQHNEQFF
TRBV6-5,.,TRBD1,TRBJ2-7,15,TGTGCCAGCAGTATCCGGGACAGGGTATTTAACGAGCAGTACTTC,CASSIRDRVFNEQYF
TRBV2,.,.,TRBJ2-7,12,TGTGCCAGCGCCGGGACTTCCTACGAGCAGTACTTC,CASAGTSYEQYF
TRBV2,.,.,TRBJ2-5,13,TGTGCCATCCAGAGGGGCAAGCTAGAGACCCAGTACTTC,CAIQRGKLETQYF
TRBV10-3,once,.,TRBJ2-7,16,TGTGCCATCAGTGAGTCGGGCAGGAACTCATTCTACGAGCAGTACTTC,CAISESGRNSFYEQYF
TRBV9,once,.,TRBJ2-1,13,TGTGCCAGCAGCGTAGGGTCCTACAATGAGCAGTTCTTC,CASSVGSYNEQFF
TRBV11-2,.,TRBD2,TRBJ2-1,14,TGTGCCAGCAGCTTCGGGGGGGGCACCCATGAGCAGTTCTTC,CASSFGGGTHEQFF
TRBV6-5,few,.,TRBJ1-6,16,TGTGCCAGCAGTTACGGCAGGGAAATTTATAATTCACCCCTCCACTTT,CASSYGREIYNSPLHF
TRBV28,.,TRBD2,TRBJ2-7,15,TGTGCCAGCAGGAAAACTAGCGGGAGGGCCTACGAGCAGTACTTC,CASRKTSGRAYEQYF
TRBV6-1,.,.,TRBJ1-5,15,TGTGCCAGCAGTGTGGGGGGCTTGAGCAATCAGCCCCAGCATTTT,CASSVGGLSNQPQHF
TRBV27,.,.,TRBJ1-2,16,TGTGCCAGCAGTTTATCTGGGGGCACAGCTAACTATGGCTACACCTTC,CASSLSGGTANYGYTF
TRBV4-1,once,.,TRBJ1-2,12,TGCGCCAGCAGCCAAGAAGACTATGGCTACACCTTC,CASSQEDYGYTF
TRBV6-1,.,TRBD1,TRBJ2-7,16,TGTGCCAGCAGTGGCCCGGGACAGGGTTTTTCCTACGAGCAGTACTTC,CASSGPGQGFSYEQYF
TRBV9,.,TRBD1,TRBJ2-3,16,TGTGCCAGCAGCGCCCCGGGACAGGGTACAGCAGATACGCAGTATTTT,CASSAPGQGTADTQYF